One T cell receptor (beta chain) is described in this entry. No antigen is known for it. The source of the sample is a study of T cell responses to AZD1222 COVID-19 vaccine. Whole-study findings and limits: The study found vaccine-associated CD4 TCRs spanning spike, dominant at 160-218 and 743-854. Reports say nearly half of spike-specific TCRs go after unmutated variant regions.

Assay used: immunoSEQ multiplex PCR; TCRdb lists only in-frame clones, some missing. This table holds 170,000 or so clones, 88% found once. Between the trimmed V and J ends, which lost 5 bases and 5 bases, there was a span of 12 bases. This CDR3 has 13 amino acids. Germline V gene data show CDR1 as SGHAT and CDR2 as FQNNGV. The TCR sequence derives from an adult who received the AZD1222 COVID-19 vaccine. The V and J genes are TRBV11-2 and TRBJ2-5; perhaps TRBD2 as D (5 bases). The material was peripheral blood, obtained 28 days after the second AZD1222 dose. The CDR3 nucleotides read TGTGCCAGCAGCACCCGACGAGGGGAGACCCAGTACTTC. This translates into CASSTRRGETQYF.